This entry concerns a single TCR beta chain. Its antigen is as yet unknown. The CDR3 totals 16 residues. The ends were cut back, 7 bases at V and 0 bases at J, with 13 bases in the middle. Looked up from germline, CDR1 is MNHEY and CDR2 is SMNVEV (reference sequence). This record comes from a study of STAT5B mutations in CD4+ large granular lymphocyte leukemia. Notes on the study in general: Compared with healthy controls (2/35), patient top clones favored TRBV06 (8/27).

This was a survey-level run. Method: immunoSEQ multiplex PCR; TCRdb's copy keeps in-frame clones and lacks some. The table includes about 45,000 clones, just over 85% detected once. Buffy coats from healthy blood donors served as controls. The clonotype originates from a human donor in good health. Sequencing was done on a sample of CD4+ T cells from blood buffy coats. The rearrangement joins TRBV27 to TRBJ1-6; no reliable D call. The CDR3 DNA is TGTGCCAGCACCCCGTATCCAGGCTCCTATAATTCACCCCTCCACTTT. Amino acid sequence: CASTPYPGSYNSPLHF.